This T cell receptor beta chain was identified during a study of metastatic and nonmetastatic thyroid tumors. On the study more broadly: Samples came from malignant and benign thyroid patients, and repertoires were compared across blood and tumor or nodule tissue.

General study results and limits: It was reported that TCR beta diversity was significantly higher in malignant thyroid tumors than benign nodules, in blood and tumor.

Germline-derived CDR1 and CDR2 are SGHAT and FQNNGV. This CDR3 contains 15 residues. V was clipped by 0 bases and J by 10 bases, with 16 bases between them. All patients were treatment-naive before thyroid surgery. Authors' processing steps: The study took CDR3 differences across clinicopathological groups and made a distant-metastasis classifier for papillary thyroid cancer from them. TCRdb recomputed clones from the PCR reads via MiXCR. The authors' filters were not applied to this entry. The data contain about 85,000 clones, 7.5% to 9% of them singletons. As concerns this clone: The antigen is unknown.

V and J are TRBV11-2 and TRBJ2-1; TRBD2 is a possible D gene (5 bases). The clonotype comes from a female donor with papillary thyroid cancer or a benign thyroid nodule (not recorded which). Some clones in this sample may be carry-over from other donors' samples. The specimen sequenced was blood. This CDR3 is CASSLDPGGSTEQFF. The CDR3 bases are TGTGCCAGCAGCTTAGACCCAGGAGGCTCGACGGAGCAGTTCTTC.